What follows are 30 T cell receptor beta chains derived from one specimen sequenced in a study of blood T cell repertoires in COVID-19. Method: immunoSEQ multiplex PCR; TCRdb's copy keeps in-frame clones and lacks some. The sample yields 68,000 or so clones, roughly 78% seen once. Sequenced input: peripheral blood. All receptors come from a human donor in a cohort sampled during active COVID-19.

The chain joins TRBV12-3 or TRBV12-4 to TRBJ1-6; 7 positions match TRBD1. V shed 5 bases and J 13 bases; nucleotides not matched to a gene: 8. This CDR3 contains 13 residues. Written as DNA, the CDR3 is TGTGCCAGCAGTCAGGGACAGTCAACTCCCCTCCACTTT. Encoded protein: CASSQGQSTPLHF.

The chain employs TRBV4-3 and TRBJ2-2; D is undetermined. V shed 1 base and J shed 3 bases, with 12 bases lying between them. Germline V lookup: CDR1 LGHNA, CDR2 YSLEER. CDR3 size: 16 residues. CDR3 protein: CASSQGVGQYTGELFF. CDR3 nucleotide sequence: TGCGCCAGCAGCCAAGGGGTTGGGCAGTACACCGGGGAGCTGTTTTTT.

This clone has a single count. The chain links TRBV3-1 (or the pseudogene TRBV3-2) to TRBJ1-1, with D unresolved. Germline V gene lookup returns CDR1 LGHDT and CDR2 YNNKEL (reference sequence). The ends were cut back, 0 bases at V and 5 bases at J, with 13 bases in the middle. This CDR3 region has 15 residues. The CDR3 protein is CASSQEFGGGTEAFF. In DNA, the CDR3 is TGTGCCAGCAGCCAAGAGTTCGGTGGAGGAACTGAAGCTTTCTTT.

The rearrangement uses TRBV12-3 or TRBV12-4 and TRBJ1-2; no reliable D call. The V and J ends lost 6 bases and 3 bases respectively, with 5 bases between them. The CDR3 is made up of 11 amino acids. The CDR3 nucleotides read TGTGCCAGCAGCCGCGACTATGGCTACACCTTC. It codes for CASSRDYGYTF.

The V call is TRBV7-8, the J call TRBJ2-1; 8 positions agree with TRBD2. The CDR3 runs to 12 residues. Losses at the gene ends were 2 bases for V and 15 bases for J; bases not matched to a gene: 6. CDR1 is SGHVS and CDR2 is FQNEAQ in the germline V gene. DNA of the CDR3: TGTGCCAGCAGCTTATCCGGGACTAGTCTGTTCTTC. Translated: CASSLSGTSLFF.

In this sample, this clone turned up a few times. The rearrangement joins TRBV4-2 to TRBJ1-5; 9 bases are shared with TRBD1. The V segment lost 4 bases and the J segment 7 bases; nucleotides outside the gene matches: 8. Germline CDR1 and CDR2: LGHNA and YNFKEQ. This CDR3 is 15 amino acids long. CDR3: CASSLGTGRSQPQHF. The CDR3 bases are TGTGCCAGCAGCCTCGGGACAGGGAGAAGCCAGCCCCAGCATTTT.

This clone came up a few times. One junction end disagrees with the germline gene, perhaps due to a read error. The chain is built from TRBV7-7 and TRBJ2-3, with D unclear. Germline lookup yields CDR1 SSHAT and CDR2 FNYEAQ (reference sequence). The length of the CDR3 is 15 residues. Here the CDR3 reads CASSLTAAVTDTQYF. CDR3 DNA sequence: TGTGCTAGCAGCCTAACCGCGGCCGTCACAGATACGCAGTATTTT.

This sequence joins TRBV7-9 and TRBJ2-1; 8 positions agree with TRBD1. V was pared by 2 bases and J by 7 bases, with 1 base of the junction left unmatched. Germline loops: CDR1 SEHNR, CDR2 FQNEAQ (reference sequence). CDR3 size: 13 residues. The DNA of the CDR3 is TGTGCCAGCAGCTTAAGACAGGGGAATGAGCAGTTCTTC. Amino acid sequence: CASSLRQGNEQFF.

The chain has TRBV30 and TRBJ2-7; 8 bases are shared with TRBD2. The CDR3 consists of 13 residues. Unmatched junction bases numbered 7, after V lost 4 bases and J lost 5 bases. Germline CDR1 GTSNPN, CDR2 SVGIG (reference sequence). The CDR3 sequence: CAWTSGLGDEQYF. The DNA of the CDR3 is TGTGCCTGGACGTCGGGACTAGGGGACGAGCAGTACTTC.

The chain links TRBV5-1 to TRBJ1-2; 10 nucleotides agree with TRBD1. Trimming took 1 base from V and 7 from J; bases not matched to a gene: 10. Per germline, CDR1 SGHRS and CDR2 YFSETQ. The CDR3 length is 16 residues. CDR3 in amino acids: CASSLSARDRGGGYTF. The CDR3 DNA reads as TGCGCCAGCAGCTTGTCTGCGAGGGACAGGGGAGGTGGCTACACCTTC. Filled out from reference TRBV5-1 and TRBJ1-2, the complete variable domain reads KAGVTQTPRYLIKTRGQQVTLSCSPISGHRSVSWYQQTPGQGLQFLFEYFSETQRNKGNFPGRFSGRQFSNSRSEMNVSTLELGDSALYLCASSLSARDRGGGYTFGSGTRLTVV.

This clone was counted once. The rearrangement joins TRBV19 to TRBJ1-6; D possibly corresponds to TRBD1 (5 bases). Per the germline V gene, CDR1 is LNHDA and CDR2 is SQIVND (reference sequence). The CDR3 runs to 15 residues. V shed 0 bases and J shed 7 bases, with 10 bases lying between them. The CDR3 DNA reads TGTGCCAGTAGTATAGAATCTAACAGGAATTCACCCCTCCACTTT. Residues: CASSIESNRNSPLHF.

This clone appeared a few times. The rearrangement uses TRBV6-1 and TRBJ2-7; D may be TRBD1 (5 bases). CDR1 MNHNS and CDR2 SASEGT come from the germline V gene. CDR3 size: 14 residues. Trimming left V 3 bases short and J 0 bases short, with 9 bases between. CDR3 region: CASSEMDTSYEQYF. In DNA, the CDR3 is TGTGCCAGCAGTGAGATGGACACCTCCTACGAGCAGTACTTC.

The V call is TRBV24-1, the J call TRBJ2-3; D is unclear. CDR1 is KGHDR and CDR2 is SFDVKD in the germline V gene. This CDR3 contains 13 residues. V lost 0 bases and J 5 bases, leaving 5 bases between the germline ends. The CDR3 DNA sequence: TGTGCCACCAGTGATTTGCGGGTAGATACGCAGTATTTT. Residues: CATSDLRVDTQYF.

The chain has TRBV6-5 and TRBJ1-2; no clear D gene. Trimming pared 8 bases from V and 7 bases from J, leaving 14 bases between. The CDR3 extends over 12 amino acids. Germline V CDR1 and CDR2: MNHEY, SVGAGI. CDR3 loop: CASEGLRSGYTF. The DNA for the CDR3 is TGTGCCAGCGAGGGTCTGCGGAGTGGCTACACCTTC.

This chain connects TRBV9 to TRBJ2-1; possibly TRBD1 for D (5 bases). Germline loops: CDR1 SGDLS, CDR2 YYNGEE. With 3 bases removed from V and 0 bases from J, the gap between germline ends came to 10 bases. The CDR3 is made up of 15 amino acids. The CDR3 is CASSATDISYNEQFF. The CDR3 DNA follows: TGTGCCAGCAGCGCAACGGACATCTCCTACAATGAGCAGTTCTTC.

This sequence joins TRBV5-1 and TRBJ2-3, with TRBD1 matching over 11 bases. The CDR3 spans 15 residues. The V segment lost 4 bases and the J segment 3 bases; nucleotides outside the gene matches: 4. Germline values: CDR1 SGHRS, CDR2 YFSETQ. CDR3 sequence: CASSIGQGATDTQYF. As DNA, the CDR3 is TGCGCCAGCAGCATAGGACAGGGGGCAACAGATACGCAGTATTTT.

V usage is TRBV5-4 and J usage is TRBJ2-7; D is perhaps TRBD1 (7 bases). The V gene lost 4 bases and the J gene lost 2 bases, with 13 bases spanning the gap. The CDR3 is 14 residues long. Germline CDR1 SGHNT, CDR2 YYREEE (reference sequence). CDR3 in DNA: TGTGCCAGCAGCCGGAGGGGGCGAGCCTACGAGCAGTACTTC. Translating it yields CASSRRGRAYEQYF. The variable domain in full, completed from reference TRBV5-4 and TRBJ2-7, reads ETGVTQSPTHLIKTRGQQVTLRCSSQSGHNTVSWYQQALGQGPQFIFQYYREEENGRGNFPPRFSGLQFPNYSSELNVNALELDDSALYLCASSRRGRAYEQYFGPGTRLTVT.

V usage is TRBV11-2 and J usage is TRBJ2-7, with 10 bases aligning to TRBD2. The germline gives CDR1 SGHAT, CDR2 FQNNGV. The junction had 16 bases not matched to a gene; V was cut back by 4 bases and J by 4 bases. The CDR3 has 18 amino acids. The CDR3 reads CASSSRGVTGTSAYEQYF. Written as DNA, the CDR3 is TGTGCCAGCAGCTCCAGGGGGGTGACCGGGACTAGCGCGTACGAGCAGTACTTC.

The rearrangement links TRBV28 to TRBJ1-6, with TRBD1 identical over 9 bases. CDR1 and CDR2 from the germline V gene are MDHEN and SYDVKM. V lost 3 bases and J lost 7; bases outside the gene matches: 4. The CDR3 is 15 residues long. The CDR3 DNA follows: TGTGCCAGCAGTTTTGGGGACAGGGAAAATTCACCCCTCCACTTT. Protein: CASSFGDRENSPLHF.

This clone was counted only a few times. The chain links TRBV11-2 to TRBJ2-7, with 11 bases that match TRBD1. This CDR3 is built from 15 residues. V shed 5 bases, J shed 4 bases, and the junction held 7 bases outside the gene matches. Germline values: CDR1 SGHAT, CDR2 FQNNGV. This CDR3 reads CASSDGTGGAYEQYF. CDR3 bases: TGTGCCAGCAGCGACGGGACAGGGGGTGCGTACGAGCAGTACTTC.

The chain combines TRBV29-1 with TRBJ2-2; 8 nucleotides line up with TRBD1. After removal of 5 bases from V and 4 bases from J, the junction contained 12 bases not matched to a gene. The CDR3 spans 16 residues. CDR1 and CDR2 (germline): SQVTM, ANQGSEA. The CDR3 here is CSVSVSARGPTGELFF. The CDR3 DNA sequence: TGCAGCGTTTCGGTTAGCGCCAGGGGGCCCACCGGGGAGCTGTTTTTT.

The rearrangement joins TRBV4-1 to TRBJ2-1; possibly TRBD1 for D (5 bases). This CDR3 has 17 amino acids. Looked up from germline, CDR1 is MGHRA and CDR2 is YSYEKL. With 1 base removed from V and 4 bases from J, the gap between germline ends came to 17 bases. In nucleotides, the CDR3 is TGCGCCAGCAGCCAAGGGACATCCTACCGTGTTTACAATGAGCAGTTCTTC. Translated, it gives CASSQGTSYRVYNEQFF.

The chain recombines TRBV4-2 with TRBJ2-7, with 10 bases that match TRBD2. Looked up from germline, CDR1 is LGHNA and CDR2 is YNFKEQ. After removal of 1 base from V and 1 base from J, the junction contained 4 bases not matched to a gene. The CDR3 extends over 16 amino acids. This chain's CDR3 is CASSQVGTSVSYEQYF. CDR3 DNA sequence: TGTGCCAGCAGCCAAGTGGGGACTAGCGTTTCCTACGAGCAGTACTTC.

CDR3 region: CASSVDRGEAFF. Here the CDR3 DNA reads TGTGCCAGCAGCGTAGATAGGGGGGAAGCTTTCTTT. V usage is TRBV9 and J usage is TRBJ1-1; possibly TRBD1 for D (6 bases). The CDR3 is 12 residues long. Germline V CDR1 and CDR2: SGDLS, YYNGEE. Trimming shortened V by 0 bases and J by 8 bases, and 8 bases separated the two germline ends.

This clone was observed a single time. DNA for the CDR3: TGTGCCAGCGGGAGAGGAGATGAAAAACTGTTTTTT. Translation: CASGRGDEKLFF. The chain combines TRBV28 with TRBJ1-4; D gene unclear. CDR1 is MDHEN, CDR2 SYDVKM, per germline. V lost 8 bases and J 6 bases, leaving 10 bases between the germline ends. This CDR3 comprises 12 residues.

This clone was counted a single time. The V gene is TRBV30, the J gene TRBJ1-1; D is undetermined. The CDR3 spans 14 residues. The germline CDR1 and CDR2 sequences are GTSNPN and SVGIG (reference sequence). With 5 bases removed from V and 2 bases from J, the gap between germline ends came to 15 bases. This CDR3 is CAWWTKRPNTEAFF. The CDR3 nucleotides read TGTGCCTGGTGGACTAAACGGCCTAACACTGAAGCTTTCTTT. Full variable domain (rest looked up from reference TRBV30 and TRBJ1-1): SQTIHQWPATLVQPVGSPLSLECTVEGTSNPNLYWYRQAAGRGLQLLFYSVGIGQISSEVPQNLSASRPQDRQFILSSKKLLLSDSGFYLCAWWTKRPNTEAFFGQGTRLTVV.

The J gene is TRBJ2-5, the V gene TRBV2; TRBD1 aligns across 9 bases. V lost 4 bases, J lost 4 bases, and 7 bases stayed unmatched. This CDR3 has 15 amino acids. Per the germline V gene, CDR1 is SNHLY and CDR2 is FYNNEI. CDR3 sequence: CASSGGTGSLETQYF. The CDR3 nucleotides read TGTGCCAGCAGTGGTGGGACAGGGAGTTTAGAGACCCAGTACTTC.

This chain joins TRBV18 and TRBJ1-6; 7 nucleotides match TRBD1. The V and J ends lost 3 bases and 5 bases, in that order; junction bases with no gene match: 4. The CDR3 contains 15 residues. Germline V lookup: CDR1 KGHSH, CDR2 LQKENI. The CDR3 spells CASSPSGQNNSPLHF. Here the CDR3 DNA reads TGTGCCAGCTCACCCTCGGGACAGAATAATTCACCCCTCCACTTT.

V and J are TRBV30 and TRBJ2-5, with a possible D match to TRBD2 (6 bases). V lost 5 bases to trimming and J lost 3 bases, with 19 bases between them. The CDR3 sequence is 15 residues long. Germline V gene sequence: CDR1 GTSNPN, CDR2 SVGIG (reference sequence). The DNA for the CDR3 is TGTGCCTGGGATCAACTGGGGGGAGCCGAAGAGACCCAGTACTTC. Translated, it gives CAWDQLGGAEETQYF.

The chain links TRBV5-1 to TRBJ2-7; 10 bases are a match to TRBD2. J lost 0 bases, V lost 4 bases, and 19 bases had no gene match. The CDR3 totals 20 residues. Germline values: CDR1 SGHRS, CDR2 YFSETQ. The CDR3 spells CASSRRTLLGLADLSYEQYF. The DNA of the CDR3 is TGCGCCAGCAGCCGCCGGACACTACTAGGACTAGCGGACCTCTCCTACGAGCAGTACTTC.